The 14 T cell receptor beta chains in this list originate from one sample, sequenced in a study of blood T cells in healthy people across ages. For the second PCR, which ran for about 7 to 12 cycles, a sample-barcoded 5' primer and a J-beta primer mix were used. Each CDR3 protein gets one entry after TCRdb re-called the 5' RACE reads with MiXCR. The data hold hundreds of thousands of distinct CDR3 sequences, with over 45% observed a single time. The specimen was blood. The receptors shown here come from a woman in her fifties or sixties in good health.

This clonotype was found a few times. The chain links TRBV5-1 to TRBJ2-7, with TRBD2 identical over 9 bases. With V trimmed by 4 bases and J by 7 bases, 9 bases remained unmatched. The CDR3 contains 14 residues. Germline CDR1 and CDR2: SGHRS and YFSETQ. CDR3 residues: CASSPRLAEREQYF. The DNA of the CDR3 is TGCGCCAGCAGCCCGCGACTAGCGGAGAGAGAGCAGTACTTC.

The J gene is TRBJ2-3, the V gene TRBV28; D is unresolved. The length of the CDR3 is 15 residues. Germline V gene sequence: CDR1 MDHEN, CDR2 SYDVKM. V was shortened by 5 bases and J by 2 bases, with 14 bases between the two germline ends. Written as DNA, the CDR3 is TGTGCCAGCAGTACGCCGCTTGAGTTCACAGATACGCAGTATTTT. Its translation: CASSTPLEFTDTQYF.

The V gene is TRBV20-1, the J gene TRBJ2-1, with a possible D match to TRBD2 (6 bases). This CDR3 is built from 15 residues. Germline V gene sequence: CDR1 DFQATT, CDR2 SNEGSKA (reference sequence). The ends were cut back, 2 bases at V and 2 bases at J, with 13 bases in the middle. The CDR3 bases are TGCAGTGCTAGACCGGGACTCCCGACCTACAATGAGCAGTTCTTC. The encoded protein is CSARPGLPTYNEQFF.

V and J are TRBV7-9 and TRBJ2-7; 8 bases are a match to TRBD1. CDR1 and CDR2 from the germline V gene are SEHNR and FQNEAQ (reference sequence). The CDR3 consists of 16 residues. The J segment lost 5 bases and the V segment lost 1 base, leaving 10 bases of the junction unmatched. The CDR3 protein is CASSLEETGEEDEQYF. Written as DNA, the CDR3 is TGTGCCAGCAGCTTAGAAGAGACAGGGGAGGAGGACGAGCAGTACTTC.

A remark on this clonotype: Germline and junction disagree at one end, which may indicate a read error. The chain recombines TRBV28 with TRBJ2-5, with D unclear. CDR1 MDHEN and CDR2 SYDVKM come from the germline V gene. This CDR3 spans 13 amino acids. The CDR3: CTSSLTREETQYF. For the CDR3, the DNA is TGTACCAGCAGTTTAACCCGAGAAGAGACCCAGTACTTC.

This clonotype was counted only a few times. The V and J genes are TRBV5-5 and TRBJ2-7; no clear D gene. Germline CDR1 and CDR2: SGHKS and YYEKEE (reference sequence). This CDR3 is 15 amino acids long. V was cut by 1 base and J by 3 bases, with 14 bases left in between. For the CDR3, the DNA is TGTGCCAGCAGCTTGCGTCCGGAGACGAACTACGAGCAGTACTTC. Residues: CASSLRPETNYEQYF.

This chain joins TRBV2 and TRBJ1-1; TRBD1 matches 8 bases. The germline V gene has CDR1 SNHLY and CDR2 FYNNEI. The CDR3 is 13 amino acids. V gave up 8 bases and J gave up 4 bases; unmatched junction bases: 6. The DNA for the CDR3 is TGTGCCAGCTGCGAACAGGGGGGCACTGAAGCTTTCTTT. Residues: CASCEQGGTEAFF.

This clonotype occurred a few times. This chain links TRBV6-6 with TRBJ2-3; 8 bases align to TRBD1. The CDR3 has 16 amino acids. The V gene's germline CDR1 is MNHNY and CDR2 SVGAGI (reference sequence). J was trimmed by 2 bases and V by 6 bases; bases with no gene match: 10. The CDR3 loop reads CASSLAGQGATDTQYF. As DNA, the CDR3 is TGTGCCAGCAGCCTCGCTGGACAGGGAGCCACAGATACGCAGTATTTT.

V is TRBV11-3 and J is TRBJ2-1; the D is unclear. The germline CDR1 and CDR2 sequences are SGHNT and YENEEA. The length of the CDR3 is 11 residues. Between the trimmed V and J ends, which lost 5 bases and 10 bases, there was a span of 9 bases. The CDR3: CASSKYGEQFF. In nucleotides, the CDR3 is TGTGCCAGCAGCAAGTACGGGGAGCAGTTCTTC.

The chain is built from TRBV5-1 and TRBJ2-1, with D possibly TRBD1 on 9 matching bases. Germline assignment: CDR1 SGHRS and CDR2 YFSETQ. The CDR3 totals 16 residues. Trimming took off 4 bases at V and 8 bases at J, with 22 bases between the two ends. In DNA form, the CDR3 reads TGCGCCAGCAGCAAGGGCGGGGGGACAGGGACCCATGAGCAGTTCTTC. It translates to CASSKGGGTGTHEQFF.

V gene TRBV28 combines with J gene TRBJ2-7, with D possibly being TRBD2 (6 bases). The V gene's germline CDR1 is MDHEN and CDR2 SYDVKM. V dropped 5 bases and J dropped 8 bases, with 16 bases sitting between them. CDR3 length equals 13 residues. CDR3 coding DNA: TGTGCCAGCAGTCCAGGAGGGTTCTGGAAGCAGTACTTC. This codes for CASSPGGFWKQYF.

Written as DNA, the CDR3 is TGTGCCAGCAGCTTGGGAACCGGACCGAGCTCCTACGAGCAGTACTTC. This gives the protein CASSLGTGPSSYEQYF. The chain recombines TRBV5-4 with TRBJ2-7; D unclear. Germline V CDR1 and CDR2: SGHNT, YYREEE (reference sequence). The CDR3 is 16 amino acids. Trimming shortened V by 0 bases and J by 0 bases, and 13 bases separated the two germline ends.

For this clonotype: A much larger clone is a single base away; this may be a read error. The V and J genes are TRBV21-1 and TRBJ2-1; TRBD1 is the table's D call and was not checked against the DNA. TRBV21-1 is a pseudogene locus. The CDR3 has 15 residues. The CDR3 loop is CASSKEGGIHNKQFF. For the CDR3, the DNA is TGTGCCAGCAGCAAAGAGGGGGGAATCCACAATAAGCAGTTCTTC.

The CDR3 DNA is TGCAGTGCTAGAGTTTGGTCGGGGGGGACCGATGAGCAGTTCTTC. As protein: CSARVWSGGTDEQFF. The chain couples TRBV20-1 to TRBJ2-1; 8 nucleotides align to TRBD2. In germline, CDR1 is DFQATT, CDR2 SNEGSKA (reference sequence). After removal of 1 base from V and 8 bases from J, the junction contained 10 bases not matched to a gene. This CDR3 contains 15 residues.